These 12 T cell receptor beta chains were all obtained from the same sample, sequenced in a study of blood T cell repertoires in COVID-19. Method: immunoSEQ multiplex PCR; TCRdb's copy keeps in-frame clones and lacks some. This sample yields approximately 180,000 clones, of which about 85% are seen a single time; approximately 9.4% belongs to the top ten. Sample: peripheral blood. All receptors come from a woman older than 75 with acute or convalescent COVID-19.

This clone was seen only once. This sequence joins TRBV6-4 and TRBJ2-1; 11 nucleotides agree with TRBD1. This CDR3 is 17 amino acids long. Germline-derived CDR1 and CDR2 are MRHNA and SNTAGT. J lost 7 bases, V lost 1 base, and 9 bases had no gene match. The CDR3 loop reads CASSDLGQGGIRNEQFF. CDR3 in DNA: TGTGCCAGCAGTGACTTGGGACAGGGGGGAATAAGGAATGAGCAGTTCTTC.

The CDR3: CASSYLPGQGGNEQFF. DNA of the CDR3: TGTGCCAGCAGTTACTTACCGGGACAGGGAGGAAATGAGCAGTTCTTC. V is TRBV6-5 and J is TRBJ2-1; 9 bases are shared with TRBD1. This CDR3 spans 16 amino acids. Germline V gene lookup returns CDR1 MNHEY and CDR2 SVGAGI. Trimming removed 1 base from V and 7 bases from J; junction bases left unmatched: 8.

V gene TRBV7-9 combines with J gene TRBJ1-4, with 7 bases matching TRBD1. The CDR3 covers 13 residues. The germline V gene encodes CDR1 SEHNR and CDR2 FQNEAQ (reference sequence). Trimming at V came to 11 bases and at J to 8 bases, leaving 11 bases not matched to a gene. Here the CDR3 DNA reads TGTGCCGTACAAGAGGGGGCGGGGGAAAAACTGTTTTTT. It codes for CAVQEGAGEKLFF.

This sequence joins TRBV29-1 and TRBJ1-5, with D possibly TRBD1 on 5 matching bases. Trimming pared 4 bases from V and 3 bases from J, leaving 7 bases between. The CDR3 is 12 residues long. Germline CDR1 reads SQVTM; CDR2 reads ANQGSEA. CDR3 coding DNA: TGCAGCGTTGGACAGCACAATCAGCCCCAGCATTTT. This sequence encodes CSVGQHNQPQHF.

The chain has TRBV29-1 and TRBJ2-7; 10 bases match TRBD2. The CDR3 sequence is 16 residues long. The junction had 6 bases not matched to a gene; V was cut back by 1 base and J by 0 bases. Germline loops: CDR1 SQVTM, CDR2 ANQGSEA. The CDR3 protein is CSVEGGSGRFSYEQYF. The CDR3 DNA reads TGCAGCGTTGAAGGGGGTAGCGGGAGGTTCTCCTACGAGCAGTACTTC.

The rearrangement joins TRBV7-2 to TRBJ2-3; 8 nucleotides match TRBD2. This CDR3 region has 16 residues. Germline V gene lookup returns CDR1 SGHTA and CDR2 FQGNSA. The V segment lost 5 bases and the J segment 0 bases; nucleotides outside the gene matches: 7. The DNA of the CDR3 is TGTGCCAGCAGCGTCCAAGCGGGGGCTAGCACAGATACGCAGTATTTT. Translation: CASSVQAGASTDTQYF.

In nucleotides, the CDR3 is TGCGCCAGCAGCTTGGGGGGTAGCGGGGCCACAGATACGCAGTATTTT. Translating it yields CASSLGGSGATDTQYF. This chain connects TRBV5-1 to TRBJ2-3; 8 nucleotides align to TRBD2. Germline lookup yields CDR1 SGHRS and CDR2 YFSETQ. Germline trimming cut 0 bases from V and 2 bases from J; bases unmatched to any gene: 5. The CDR3 has 16 amino acids.

The rearrangement joins TRBV6-5 to TRBJ2-3, with a weak D call TRBD2 (6 bases). This CDR3 is built from 14 residues. Per germline, CDR1 MNHEY and CDR2 SVGAGI. V shed 10 bases and J shed 4 bases, with 18 bases lying between them. CDR3 sequence: CAMTNRERPDTQYF. As DNA, the CDR3 is TGTGCCATGACAAACCGGGAGAGGCCAGATACGCAGTATTTT.

The J gene is TRBJ2-7, the V gene TRBV5-4, with 7 bases aligning to TRBD1. CDR3 length: 14 amino acids. Germline loops: CDR1 SGHNT, CDR2 YYREEE (reference sequence). J was trimmed by 2 bases and V by 4 bases; bases with no gene match: 6. CDR3 amino acids: CASSPGQATYEQYF. CDR3 bases: TGTGCCAGCAGCCCTGGACAGGCCACCTACGAGCAGTACTTC. Using reference TRBV5-4 and TRBJ2-7 for the parts outside the CDR3, the full variable domain is ETGVTQSPTHLIKTRGQQVTLRCSSQSGHNTVSWYQQALGQGPQFIFQYYREEENGRGNFPPRFSGLQFPNYSSELNVNALELDDSALYLCASSPGQATYEQYFGPGTRLTVT.

The chain has TRBV30 and TRBJ2-2; D uncertain. V was trimmed by 0 bases and J by 2 bases, leaving 16 bases between them. Germline CDR1 is GTSNPN and CDR2 is SVGIG (reference sequence). This CDR3 is 17 amino acids long. The CDR3 nucleotides are TGTGCCTGGAGTGTACCCTCGTTAGCCGCCAACACCGGGGAGCTGTTTTTT. Translated, it gives CAWSVPSLAANTGELFF. The variable domain in full, completed from reference TRBV30 and TRBJ2-2, reads SQTIHQWPATLVQPVGSPLSLECTVEGTSNPNLYWYRQAAGRGLQLLFYSVGIGQISSEVPQNLSASRPQDRQFILSSKKLLLSDSGFYLCAWSVPSLAANTGELFFGEGSRLTVL.

This chain connects TRBV5-1 to TRBJ2-5; D gene unclear. The CDR3 extends over 13 amino acids. V was pared by 0 bases and J by 5 bases, with 8 bases between. The germline V gene encodes CDR1 SGHRS and CDR2 YFSETQ. CDR3 amino acids: CASSLVLEETQYF. The CDR3 DNA reads TGCGCCAGCAGCTTGGTACTTGAGGAGACCCAGTACTTC.

V usage is TRBV27 and J usage is TRBJ2-5, with D maybe TRBD2 (6 bases). The V and J ends lost 2 bases and 1 base respectively, with 8 bases between them. Germline V CDR1 and CDR2: MNHEY, SMNVEV (reference sequence). This CDR3 is 14 amino acids long. CDR3 nucleotide sequence: TGTGCCAGCAGTTTAATGGGACTCCAAGAGACCCAGTACTTC. Translated, it gives CASSLMGLQETQYF.